This entry lists 12 T cell receptor beta chains sequenced from one sample in a study of beta chain features in type 1 diabetes. The entirety of the isolated RNA underwent reverse transcription, so expressed TCRB transcripts were sequenced. Assay used: immunoSEQ multiplex PCR; TCRdb lists only in-frame clones, some missing. Among 600,000 to 750,000 clones listed, roughly 12% were seen once. Study-wide points: Moderate but significant shortening of TCRB CDR3s was recorded in all four CD4+ subsets from Type 1 diabetes patients.

Which antigens these TCRs recognize remains unknown. Sequencing input: naive CD4+ T cells from blood. These receptors all come from a young man with type 1 diabetes.

In its sample, this clone was seen a few times. The rearrangement joins TRBV5-4 to TRBJ1-4, with TRBD1 matching 8 bases. V was clipped by 4 bases and J by 0 bases; unmatched bases: 8. The CDR3 spans 17 residues. The germline V gene has CDR1 SGHNT and CDR2 YYREEE (reference sequence). The CDR3 bases are TGTGCCAGCAGCCTCGGGACAGGACTGACAACTAATGAAAAACTGTTTTTT. Translated, it gives CASSLGTGLTTNEKLFF.

The rearrangement links TRBV7-2 to TRBJ1-2; 11 nucleotides line up with TRBD1. V lost 5 bases, J lost 7 bases, and 6 bases stayed unmatched. Germline loops: CDR1 SGHTA, CDR2 FQGNSA. CDR3 length equals 14 residues. DNA of the CDR3: TGTGCCAGCAGCCCCGGACAGGGGGCTGGTGGCTACACCTTC. Its protein product is CASSPGQGAGGYTF.

This chain uses TRBV7-8 with TRBJ2-1; weak D call: TRBD1 (5 bases). With 1 base removed from V and 9 bases from J, the gap between germline ends came to 19 bases. There are 16 residues in the CDR3. Per the germline V gene, CDR1 is SGHVS and CDR2 is FQNEAQ. The CDR3, as DNA: TGTGCCAGCAGCTTAGAGTCAGGACAAGCAAGGGGTGAGCAGTTCTTC. The encoded protein is CASSLESGQARGEQFF. The full variable domain, its missing parts supplied by reference TRBV7-8 and TRBJ2-1, is GAGVSQSPRYKVAKRGQDVALRCDPISGHVSLFWYQQALGQGPEFLTYFQNEAQLDKSGLPSDRFFAERPEGSVSTLKIQRTQQEDSAVYLCASSLESGQARGEQFFGPGTRLTVL.

The rearrangement uses TRBV6-1 and TRBJ2-7, with D maybe TRBD1 (6 bases). The CDR3 consists of 15 residues. Germline CDR1 is MNHNS and CDR2 is SASEGT. V was trimmed by 4 bases and J by 5 bases, leaving 18 bases between them. CDR3 residues: CASSGTQGMINEQYF. Written as DNA, the CDR3 is TGTGCCAGCAGTGGCACCCAGGGGATGATTAACGAGCAGTACTTC.

This clone was seen a few times. The chain couples TRBV6-1 to TRBJ1-6, with 9 positions matching TRBD1. Germline CDR1 is MNHNS and CDR2 is SASEGT. V was pared by 0 bases and J by 18 bases, with 15 bases of the junction left unmatched. This CDR3 is 16 amino acids long. This chain's CDR3 is CASSEASATGGQDSHF. The CDR3 region has the DNA TGTGCCAGCAGTGAAGCTAGTGCGACAGGGGGACAAGATTCCCACTTT.

The V call is TRBV7-9, the J call TRBJ2-5, with D possibly matching TRBD1 (5 bases). CDR1 and CDR2 (germline): SEHNR, FQNEAQ (reference sequence). CDR3 length: 13 residues. V lost 5 bases and J 5 bases, leaving 12 bases between the germline ends. The CDR3: CASSPTAAETQYF. CDR3 coding DNA: TGTGCCAGCAGCCCGACAGCCGCGGAGACCCAGTACTTC.

This clone showed up just a few times. The chain combines TRBV19 with TRBJ2-3; 7 bases are a match to TRBD2. Trimming cost V 1 base and J 2 bases; bases outside gene matches: 3. Germline assignment: CDR1 LNHDA and CDR2 SQIVND (reference sequence). The CDR3 has 15 amino acids. CDR3 coding DNA: TGTGCCAGTAGTATAGGGGGACTACCCACAGATACGCAGTATTTT. This sequence encodes CASSIGGLPTDTQYF.

This clone was counted between two and nine times. The rearrangement joins TRBV30 to TRBJ1-5; 12 nucleotides agree with TRBD1. With 2 bases clipped from V and 7 bases from J, the junction kept 6 bases outside the gene matches. Germline CDR1 GTSNPN, CDR2 SVGIG (reference sequence). The CDR3 length is 15 residues. CDR3 sequence reads: CAWSLGTGGLQPQHF. The CDR3 region has the DNA TGTGCCTGGAGTTTGGGGACAGGGGGCCTACAGCCCCAGCATTTT.

The chain joins TRBV7-2 to TRBJ2-1, with 10 nucleotides matching TRBD1. The CDR3 is 15 residues long. Per the germline V gene, CDR1 is SGHTA and CDR2 is FQGNSA. V lost 2 bases, J lost 9 bases, and 7 bases stayed unmatched. In nucleotides, the CDR3 is TGTGCCAGCAGCTTAACGGGACAGGGGCAGGGTGAGCAGTTCTTC. Its protein product is CASSLTGQGQGEQFF.

There are a few counts of this clone. The chain uses TRBV7-9 and TRBJ2-1, with a weak D call TRBD1 (5 bases). CDR1 SEHNR and CDR2 FQNEAQ come from the germline V gene (reference sequence). The CDR3 sequence is 13 residues long. V shed 5 bases and J shed 12 bases, with 17 bases lying between them. CDR3 DNA: TGTGCCAGCAGCCGCGACAGTTATTCAGGGCAGTTCTTC. Protein product: CASSRDSYSGQFF.

There are a few counts of this clone. This chain links TRBV7-2 with TRBJ2-5, with D unresolved. The germline V and J ends were trimmed by 1 base and 2 bases, with 11 bases remaining between them. The CDR3 sequence is 15 residues long. Germline V lookup: CDR1 SGHTA, CDR2 FQGNSA. Written as DNA, the CDR3 is TGTGCCAGCAGCTTAGGCGTGACTTTACAAGAGACCCAGTACTTC. Translated, it gives CASSLGVTLQETQYF.

This clone has a handful of counts. The chain is built from TRBV4-3 and TRBJ2-1; no firm D call. The CDR3 has 14 amino acids. The ends were cut back, 2 bases at V and 9 bases at J, with 14 bases in the middle. The germline V gene has CDR1 LGHNA and CDR2 YSLEER. In DNA form, the CDR3 reads TGCGCCAGCAGCCAACGAAATTCTGGTGCTGAGCAGTTCTTC. Encoded protein: CASSQRNSGAEQFF.